The clone carrying this T cell receptor beta chain was observed once. Its antigen is currently unknown. PCR used 60 Vbeta primers and 13 Jbeta primers. TCRdb's table, derived via immunoSEQ multiplex PCR, lists solely in-frame clones and lacks some. The sample lists 150,000 to 200,000 clones, around 84% seen once, with 1.5% to 2.5% in the top ten. The record originates from a study of cytomegalovirus exposure and HLA in healthy donors. Study overall: Earlier work reported 100 million or so unique TCR beta sequences from about 190 million T cells. Study-level findings and limits: Later work associated roughly 17,000 TCR beta sequences with HLA alleles at 0.05 false discovery rate.

Germline V gives CDR1 SQVTM, CDR2 ANQGSEA. CDR3 length: 12 residues. Trimming cost V 4 bases and J 4 bases, with 11 bases left between them. The TCR originated in a man younger than 35 in good health and CMV-seronegative. This chain joins TRBV29-1 and TRBJ2-7, with D unresolved. Sequenced: PBMCs. CDR3 sequence reads: CSVGVKQYEQYF. The CDR3 DNA reads TGCAGCGTTGGAGTAAAACAGTACGAGCAGTACTTC.